This T cell receptor (beta chain) was documented in a study of cytomegalovirus exposure and HLA in healthy donors. About the research overall: As an earlier analysis found, some 180 million T cells yielded 90 million to 140 million unique TCR beta sequences.

Primers: 60 Vbeta forward and 13 Jbeta reverse. The repertoire was sequenced with immunoSEQ multiplex PCR; TCRdb's copy has only in-frame clones and lacks some. The data show fewer than 200,000 clones, with under 90% seen just once and approximately 1.5% held by the top ten. Germline lookup yields CDR1 SGHNT and CDR2 YENEEA. The CDR3 length is 14 residues. Trimming removed 5 bases at V and 10 bases at J, with 15 bases between. This cohort consisted of healthy bone marrow donors. The sequenced sample consisted of PBMCs. The receptor was derived from a male donor in good health and CMV-seronegative. The genes are TRBV11-3 and TRBJ1-6; D unresolved. For the CDR3, the DNA is TGTGCCAGCAGCCCCGGTGCATCGGGATCACCCCTCCACTTT. It encodes CASSPGASGSPLHF. The variable domain in full, completed from reference TRBV11-3 and TRBJ1-6, reads EAGVVQSPRYKIIEKKQPVAFWCNPISGHNTLYWYLQNLGQGPELLIRYENEEAVDDSQLPKDRFSAERLKGVDSTLKIQPAELGDSAVYLCASSPGASGSPLHFGNGTRLTVT.